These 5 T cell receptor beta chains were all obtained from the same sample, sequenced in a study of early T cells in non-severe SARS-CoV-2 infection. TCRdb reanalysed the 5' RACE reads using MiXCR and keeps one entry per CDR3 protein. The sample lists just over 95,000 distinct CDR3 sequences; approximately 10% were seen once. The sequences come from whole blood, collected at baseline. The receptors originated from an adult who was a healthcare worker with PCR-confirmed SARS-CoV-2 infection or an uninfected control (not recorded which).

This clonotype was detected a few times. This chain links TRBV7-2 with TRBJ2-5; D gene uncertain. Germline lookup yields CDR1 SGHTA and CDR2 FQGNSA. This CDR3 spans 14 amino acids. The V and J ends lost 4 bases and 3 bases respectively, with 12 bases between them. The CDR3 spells CASSSDGSKETQYF. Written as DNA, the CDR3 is TGTGCCAGCAGCTCGGACGGTTCCAAAGAGACCCAGTACTTC.

CDR3 coding DNA: TGTGCCAGCACCCGGACTAGCGGGAGTGGAGGTGTCTGGGAGCAGTTCTTC. It translates to CASTRTSGSGGVWEQFF. The genes are TRBV12-3 or TRBV12-4 and TRBJ2-1, with 13 bases identical to TRBD2. V trimming: 7 bases; J trimming: 10 bases; junction bases outside the gene matches: 16. This CDR3 has 17 residues.

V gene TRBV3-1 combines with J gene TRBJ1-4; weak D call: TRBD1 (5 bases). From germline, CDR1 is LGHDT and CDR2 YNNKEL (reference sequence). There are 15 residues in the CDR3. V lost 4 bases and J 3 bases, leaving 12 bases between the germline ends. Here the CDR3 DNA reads TGTGCCAGCAGCCGCCCGGGGGGATCTAATGAAAAACTGTTTTTT. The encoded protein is CASSRPGGSNEKLFF.

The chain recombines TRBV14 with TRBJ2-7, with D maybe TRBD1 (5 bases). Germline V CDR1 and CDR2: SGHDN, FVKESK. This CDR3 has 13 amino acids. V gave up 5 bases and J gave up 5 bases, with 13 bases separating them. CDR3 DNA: TGTGCCAGCAGCGCAGGACAAATGGACGAGCAGTACTTC. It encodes CASSAGQMDEQYF.

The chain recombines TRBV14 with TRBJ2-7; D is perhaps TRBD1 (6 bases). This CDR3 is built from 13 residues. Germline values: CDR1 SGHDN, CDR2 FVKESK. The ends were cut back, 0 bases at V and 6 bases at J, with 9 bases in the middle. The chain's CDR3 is CASSQDRGGEQYF. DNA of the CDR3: TGTGCCAGCAGCCAAGATCGAGGGGGCGAGCAGTACTTC.